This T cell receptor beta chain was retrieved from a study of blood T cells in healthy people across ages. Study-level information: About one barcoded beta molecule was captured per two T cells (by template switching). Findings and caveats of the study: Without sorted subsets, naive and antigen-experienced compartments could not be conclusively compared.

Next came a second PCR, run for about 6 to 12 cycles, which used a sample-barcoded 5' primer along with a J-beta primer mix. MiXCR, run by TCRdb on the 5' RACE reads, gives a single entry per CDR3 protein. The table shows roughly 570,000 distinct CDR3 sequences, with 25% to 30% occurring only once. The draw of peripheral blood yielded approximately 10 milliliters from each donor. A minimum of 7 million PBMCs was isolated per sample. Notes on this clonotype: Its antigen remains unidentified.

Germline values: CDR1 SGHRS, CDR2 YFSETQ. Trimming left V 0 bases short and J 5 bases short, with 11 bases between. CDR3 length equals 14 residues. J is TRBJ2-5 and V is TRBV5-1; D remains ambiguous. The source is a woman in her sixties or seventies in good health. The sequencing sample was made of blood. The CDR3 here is CASSLATSGETQYF. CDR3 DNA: TGCGCCAGCAGCTTGGCCACGTCTGGCGAGACCCAGTACTTC.